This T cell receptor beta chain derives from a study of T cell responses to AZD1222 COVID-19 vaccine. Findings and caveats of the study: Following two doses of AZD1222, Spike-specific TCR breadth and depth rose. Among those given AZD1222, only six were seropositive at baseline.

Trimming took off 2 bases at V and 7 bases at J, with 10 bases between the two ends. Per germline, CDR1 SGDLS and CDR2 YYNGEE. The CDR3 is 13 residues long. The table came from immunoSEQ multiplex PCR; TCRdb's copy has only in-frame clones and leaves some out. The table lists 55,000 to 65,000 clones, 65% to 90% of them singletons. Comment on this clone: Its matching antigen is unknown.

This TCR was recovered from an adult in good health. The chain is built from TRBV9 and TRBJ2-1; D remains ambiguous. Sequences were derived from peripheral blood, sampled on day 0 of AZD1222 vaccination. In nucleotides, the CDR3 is TGTGCCAGCAGCGTTCTGGCCGAGAATGAGCAGTTCTTC. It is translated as CASSVLAENEQFF.